The 23 T cell receptor beta chains in this list originate from one sample, sequenced in a study of blood T cell repertoires in COVID-19. Sequencing was performed with immunoSEQ multiplex PCR; in TCRdb, only in-frame clones are kept and a portion is missing. The sample lists a few hundred thousand clones; roughly 85% were seen once. The sequenced material came from PBMCs or T cells enriched from blood (not recorded which). The receptor set was obtained from a man aged 30 to 45 who had recovered from COVID-19.

The chain links TRBV4-3 to TRBJ2-1; 9 bases are shared with TRBD2. The germline V gene has CDR1 LGHNA and CDR2 YSLEER. This CDR3 is built from 16 residues. The J segment lost 5 bases and the V segment lost 4 bases, leaving 9 bases of the junction unmatched. In DNA, the CDR3 is TGCGCCAGCAGCCCACGGGCTAGCGGGGCTAACAATGAGCAGTTCTTC. The encoded protein is CASSPRASGANNEQFF.

V and J are TRBV21-1 and TRBJ1-1; the table's D call TRBD1 went unverified against the DNA. TRBV21-1 is a pseudogene. This CDR3 contains 15 residues. The CDR3: CASSKDPYRGTEAFF. Written as DNA, the CDR3 is TGTGCCAGCAGCAAAGACCCCTACAGGGGGACTGAAGCTTTCTTT.

The chain has TRBV19 and TRBJ1-5; a possible D gene is TRBD1 (5 bases). Trimming left V 2 bases short and J 1 base short, with 15 bases between. The CDR3 contains 17 residues. The germline CDR1 and CDR2 sequences are LNHDA and SQIVND (reference sequence). The CDR3, as DNA: TGTGCCAGTAGTATATCGCAGGGTACCAAGAGCAATCAGCCCCAGCATTTT. Amino acid sequence: CASSISQGTKSNQPQHF.

J is TRBJ2-5 and V is TRBV7-3, with TRBD1 matching 11 bases. The V gene end was trimmed by 6 bases and the J gene end by 3 bases; junction bases not matched to a gene: 3. The CDR3 covers 14 residues. The V gene's germline CDR1 is SGHTA and CDR2 FQGTGA. CDR3 sequence (DNA): TGTGCCAGCAGTCCGGGACAGGGGGAAGAGACCCAGTACTTC. Residues: CASSPGQGEETQYF.

The chain links TRBV3-1 (or the pseudogene TRBV3-2) to TRBJ2-3; D is perhaps TRBD2 (5 bases). The CDR3 has 15 amino acids. Germline V lookup: CDR1 LGHDT, CDR2 YNNKEL (reference sequence). With 1 base removed from V and 4 bases from J, the gap between germline ends came to 12 bases. The CDR3 DNA sequence: TGTGCCAGCAGCCAAGTACTGCCGGAGGCAGATACGCAGTATTTT. Its translation is CASSQVLPEADTQYF.

The chain carries TRBV27 and TRBJ1-6; tentative D call: TRBD1 (5 bases). The V end was cut by 6 bases, the J end by 9 bases, with 12 bases between. The CDR3 extends over 13 amino acids. Germline CDR1 is MNHEY and CDR2 is SMNVEV (reference sequence). CDR3 in DNA: TGTGCCAGCAGCCATAGGGGAGGTTCACCCCTCCACTTT. This gives the protein CASSHRGGSPLHF.

The chain joins TRBV18 to TRBJ1-4, with 8 bases lining up with TRBD1. Germline loops: CDR1 KGHSH, CDR2 LQKENI. The CDR3 has 14 amino acids. After removal of 8 bases from V and 8 bases from J, the junction contained 10 bases not matched to a gene. The CDR3 spells CASTTGTGKEKLFF. Here the CDR3 DNA reads TGTGCCAGCACTACCGGGACAGGAAAAGAAAAACTGTTTTTT.

The chain uses TRBV11-1 and TRBJ1-2, with D tentatively TRBD1 (5 bases). The CDR3 is 13 residues long. The V end was cut by 5 bases, the J end by 4 bases, with 11 bases between. CDR1 and CDR2 from the germline V gene are SGHAT and FQDESV (reference sequence). The CDR3 is CASSLTDSYGYTF. Written as DNA, the CDR3 is TGTGCCAGCAGCCTGACAGATAGCTATGGCTACACCTTC.

CDR3 nucleotides: TGTGCCTGGAGTAACGGGGGGGAAGAGACCCAGTACTTC. Its protein product is CAWSNGGEETQYF. The genes are TRBV30 and TRBJ2-5; 8 bases align to TRBD2. There are 13 residues in the CDR3. CDR1 and CDR2 from the germline V gene are GTSNPN and SVGIG (reference sequence). Germline trimming cut 2 bases from V and 3 bases from J; bases unmatched to any gene: 2. Variable domain in full (rest from reference TRBV30 and TRBJ2-5): SQTIHQWPATLVQPVGSPLSLECTVEGTSNPNLYWYRQAAGRGLQLLFYSVGIGQISSEVPQNLSASRPQDRQFILSSKKLLLSDSGFYLCAWSNGGEETQYFGPGTRLLVL.

This clone showed up many times. This chain connects TRBV19 to TRBJ1-2; D not certain. This CDR3 contains 16 residues. CDR1 and CDR2 from the germline V gene are LNHDA and SQIVND (reference sequence). V gave up 3 bases and J gave up 1 base, with 15 bases separating them. CDR3 loop: CASSMGRPTLNYGYTF. In DNA form, the CDR3 reads TGTGCCAGTAGTATGGGCCGCCCGACACTTAACTATGGCTACACCTTC.

This chain connects TRBV5-1 to TRBJ1-1, with D possibly being TRBD1 (6 bases). Trimming pared 0 bases from V and 2 bases from J, leaving 23 bases between. Germline values: CDR1 SGHRS, CDR2 YFSETQ. The CDR3 covers 19 residues. The CDR3 sequence: CASSLAIGDTGRVNTEAFF. The DNA of the CDR3 is TGCGCCAGCAGCTTGGCCATCGGGGACACAGGGCGGGTAAACACTGAAGCTTTCTTT.

The CDR3 DNA sequence: TGTGCCAGCAGTAGGACAGGGCCAAACTATGGCTACACCTTC. Translated, it gives CASSRTGPNYGYTF. The rearrangement uses TRBV6-5 and TRBJ1-2; the match to TRBD1 covers 8 bases. CDR1 is MNHEY, CDR2 SVGAGI, per germline. With V trimmed by 5 bases and J by 2 bases, 4 bases remained unmatched. The CDR3 spans 14 residues.

J is TRBJ1-3 and V is TRBV30; D perhaps matches TRBD1 (5 bases). V was trimmed by 6 bases and J by 4 bases, leaving 13 bases between them. The CDR3 has 13 residues. Germline values: CDR1 GTSNPN, CDR2 SVGIG (reference sequence). The CDR3 reads CACDRARGNTIYF. The CDR3 nucleotides read TGTGCCTGTGACAGAGCCCGGGGAAACACCATATATTTT.

The genes are TRBV27 and TRBJ1-6; D not certain. V was trimmed by 3 bases and J by 9 bases, leaving 9 bases between them. Germline V gene sequence: CDR1 MNHEY, CDR2 SMNVEV (reference sequence). The CDR3 sequence is 13 residues long. DNA of the CDR3: TGTGCCAGCAGTTTTTGGGCAGGTTCACCCCTCCACTTT. The encoded protein is CASSFWAGSPLHF.

The chain carries TRBV5-8 and TRBJ2-3, with 10 positions matching TRBD2. Germline V gene sequence: CDR1 SGHTS, CDR2 YDEGEE. V lost 0 bases to trimming and J lost 4 bases; unmatched junction nucleotides: 5. The CDR3 spans 16 residues. CDR3 sequence (DNA): TGTGCCAGCAGCTTGGGTGGGACTAGCGTGGCAGATACGCAGTATTTT. Translating gives CASSLGGTSVADTQYF.

The V and J genes are TRBV18 and TRBJ2-3; 14 bases are a match to TRBD2. Germline-derived CDR1 and CDR2 are KGHSH and LQKENI. With 6 bases clipped from V and 2 bases from J, the junction kept 7 bases outside the gene matches. This CDR3 is built from 17 residues. The CDR3 protein is CASSRTSGGTLTDTQYF. In nucleotides, the CDR3 is TGTGCCAGCTCCCGGACTAGCGGGGGGACTCTCACAGATACGCAGTATTTT.

This clone appeared a few times. J is TRBJ1-5 and V is TRBV19; the D gene is possibly TRBD1 (5 bases). The CDR3 spans 13 residues. V was trimmed by 8 bases and J by 4 bases, leaving 12 bases between them. Germline-derived CDR1 and CDR2 are LNHDA and SQIVND (reference sequence). The CDR3 here is CASWGPPNQPQHF. CDR3 DNA: TGTGCCAGTTGGGGCCCACCTAATCAGCCCCAGCATTTT.

The chain links TRBV5-1 to TRBJ1-1, with TRBD1 as a possible D gene (5 bases). This CDR3 is 15 amino acids long. Trimming took off 7 bases at V and 4 bases at J, with 20 bases between the two ends. Germline V gene lookup returns CDR1 SGHRS and CDR2 YFSETQ. CDR3 bases: TGCGCCAGCTCCAGAGAAGGGGCTGGTTTCACTGAAGCTTTCTTT. Amino acid sequence: CASSREGAGFTEAFF.

The genes are TRBV7-8 and TRBJ1-3, with a tentative D call TRBD1 (5 bases). The CDR3 covers 20 residues. Trimming took off 7 bases at V and 4 bases at J, with 32 bases between the two ends. In germline, CDR1 is SGHVS, CDR2 FQNEAQ. The CDR3 DNA follows: TGTGCCAGCACCAAACACCGTCCCTGGGTCAGGGCAACAGACGGAAACACCATATATTTT. As protein: CASTKHRPWVRATDGNTIYF.

This clone was recorded only once. The chain has TRBV4-3 and TRBJ1-1; the D gene is possibly TRBD1 (5 bases). V lost 0 bases and J 1 base, leaving 12 bases between the germline ends. Germline V CDR1 and CDR2: LGHNA, YSLEER. This CDR3 region has 16 residues. The CDR3 coding sequence is TGCGCCAGCAGCCAAGATTCGGAGGGGCGGAACACTGAAGCTTTCTTT. This gives the protein CASSQDSEGRNTEAFF.

This clone appeared a few times. The chain links TRBV30 to TRBJ1-2; D uncertain. Trimming stripped 0 bases from V and 2 bases from J, with 13 bases between. This CDR3 is built from 15 residues. The germline CDR1 and CDR2 sequences are GTSNPN and SVGIG (reference sequence). CDR3 region: CAWSVGDPPNYGYTF. The CDR3 bases are TGTGCCTGGAGTGTGGGCGACCCGCCAAACTATGGCTACACCTTC.

The chain links TRBV3-1 (or the pseudogene TRBV3-2) to TRBJ1-2, with TRBD1 as a possible D gene (6 bases). Trimming took off 1 base at V and 4 bases at J, with 13 bases between the two ends. CDR1 LGHDT and CDR2 YNNKEL come from the germline V gene (reference sequence). The CDR3 is made up of 15 amino acids. CDR3 loop: CASSQVGRGPYGYTF. The CDR3 coding sequence is TGTGCCAGCAGCCAAGTGGGCAGGGGCCCCTATGGCTACACCTTC.

CDR3: CASSELAGGRTDTQYF. DNA for the CDR3: TGTGCCAGCAGTGAGCTAGCGGGGGGGCGCACAGATACGCAGTATTTT. V gene TRBV6-4 combines with J gene TRBJ2-3; TRBD2 agrees at 12 bases. Germline values: CDR1 MRHNA, CDR2 SNTAGT. V lost 3 bases to trimming and J lost 1 base; unmatched junction nucleotides: 2. This CDR3 comprises 16 residues.